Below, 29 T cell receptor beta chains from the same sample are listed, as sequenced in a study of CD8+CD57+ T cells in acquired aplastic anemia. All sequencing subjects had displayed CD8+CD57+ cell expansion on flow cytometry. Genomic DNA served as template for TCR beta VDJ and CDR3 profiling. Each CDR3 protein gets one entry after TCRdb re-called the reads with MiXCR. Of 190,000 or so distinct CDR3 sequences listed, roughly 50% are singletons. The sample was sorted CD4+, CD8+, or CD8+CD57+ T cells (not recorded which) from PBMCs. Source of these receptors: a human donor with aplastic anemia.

This CDR3 reads CSVEGGTGEAFF. The CDR3, as DNA: TGCAGCGTTGAAGGAGGGACAGGTGAAGCTTTCTTT. The gene calls are TRBV29-1 and TRBJ1-1; 8 bases are shared with TRBD1. CDR3 length: 12 residues. V gave up 1 base and J gave up 7 bases; unmatched junction bases: 2. Germline V CDR1 and CDR2: SQVTM, ANQGSEA.

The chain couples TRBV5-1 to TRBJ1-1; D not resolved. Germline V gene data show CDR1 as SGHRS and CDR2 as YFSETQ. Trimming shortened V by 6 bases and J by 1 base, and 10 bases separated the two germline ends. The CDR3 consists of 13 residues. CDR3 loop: CASTMAANTEAFF. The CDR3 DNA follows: TGCGCCAGCACGATGGCGGCGAACACTGAAGCTTTCTTT.

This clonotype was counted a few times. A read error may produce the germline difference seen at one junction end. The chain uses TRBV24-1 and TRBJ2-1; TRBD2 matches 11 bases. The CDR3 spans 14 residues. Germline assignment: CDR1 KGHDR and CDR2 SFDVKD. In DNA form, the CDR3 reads TGTGCCGCCAGTGCTAGCGGGAGGTTCGGTGAGCAGTTCTTC. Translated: CAASASGRFGEQFF.

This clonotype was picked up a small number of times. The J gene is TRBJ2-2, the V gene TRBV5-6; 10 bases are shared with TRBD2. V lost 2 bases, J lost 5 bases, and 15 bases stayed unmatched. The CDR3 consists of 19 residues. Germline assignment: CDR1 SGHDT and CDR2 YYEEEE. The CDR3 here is CASSFGTSEYRRGTGELFF. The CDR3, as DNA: TGTGCCAGCAGCTTCGGGACTAGCGAGTATCGAAGGGGGACCGGGGAGCTGTTTTTT.

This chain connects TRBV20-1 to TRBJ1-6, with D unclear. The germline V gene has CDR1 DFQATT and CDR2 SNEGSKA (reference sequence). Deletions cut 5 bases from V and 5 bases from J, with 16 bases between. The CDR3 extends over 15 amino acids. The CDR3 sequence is CSAPLDTYNNSPLHF. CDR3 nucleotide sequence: TGCAGTGCTCCTCTAGACACCTACAATAATTCACCCCTCCACTTT.

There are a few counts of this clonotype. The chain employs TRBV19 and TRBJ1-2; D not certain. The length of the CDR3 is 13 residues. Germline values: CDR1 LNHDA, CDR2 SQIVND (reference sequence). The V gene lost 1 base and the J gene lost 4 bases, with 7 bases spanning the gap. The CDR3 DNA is TGTGCCAGTAGTATAGCGGCAGGCTATGGCTACACCTTC. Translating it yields CASSIAAGYGYTF.

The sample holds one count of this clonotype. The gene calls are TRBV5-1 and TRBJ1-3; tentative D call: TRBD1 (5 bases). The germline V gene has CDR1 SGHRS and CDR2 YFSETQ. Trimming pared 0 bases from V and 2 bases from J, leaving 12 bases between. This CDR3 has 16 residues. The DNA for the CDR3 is TGCGCCAGCAGCTTGGACGGACAAAGGACTGGAAACACCATATATTTT. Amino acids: CASSLDGQRTGNTIYF. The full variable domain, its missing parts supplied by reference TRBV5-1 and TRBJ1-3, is KAGVTQTPRYLIKTRGQQVTLSCSPISGHRSVSWYQQTPGQGLQFLFEYFSETQRNKGNFPGRFSGRQFSNSRSEMNVSTLELGDSALYLCASSLDGQRTGNTIYFGEGSWLTVV.

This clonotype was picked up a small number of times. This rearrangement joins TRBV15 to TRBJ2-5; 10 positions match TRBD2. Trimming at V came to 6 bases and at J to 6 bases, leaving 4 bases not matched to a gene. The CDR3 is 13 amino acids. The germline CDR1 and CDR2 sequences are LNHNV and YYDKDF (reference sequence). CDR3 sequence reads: CATRGTSEQTQYF. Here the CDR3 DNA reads TGTGCCACCAGAGGGACTAGCGAACAGACCCAGTACTTC.

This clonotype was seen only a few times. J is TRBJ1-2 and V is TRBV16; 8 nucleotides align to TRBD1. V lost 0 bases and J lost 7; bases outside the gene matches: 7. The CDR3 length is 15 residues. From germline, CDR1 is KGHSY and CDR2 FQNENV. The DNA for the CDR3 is TGTGCCAGCAGCCAATCAGCGCAGGGGGCCGGTGGCTACACCTTC. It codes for CASSQSAQGAGGYTF. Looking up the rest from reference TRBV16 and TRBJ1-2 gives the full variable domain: GEEVAQTPKHLVRGEGQKAKLYCAPIKGHSYVFWYQQVLKNEFKFLISFQNENVFDETGMPKERFSAKCLPNSPCSLEIQATKLEDSAVYFCASSQSAQGAGGYTFGSGTRLTVV.

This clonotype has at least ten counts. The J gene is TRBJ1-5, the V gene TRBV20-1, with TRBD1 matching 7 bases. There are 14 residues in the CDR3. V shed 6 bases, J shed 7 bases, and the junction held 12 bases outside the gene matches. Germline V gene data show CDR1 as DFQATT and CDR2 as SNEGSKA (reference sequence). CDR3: CSAVLQGVQQPQHF. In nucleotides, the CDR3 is TGCAGTGCAGTCCTTCAGGGGGTACAGCAGCCCCAGCATTTT.

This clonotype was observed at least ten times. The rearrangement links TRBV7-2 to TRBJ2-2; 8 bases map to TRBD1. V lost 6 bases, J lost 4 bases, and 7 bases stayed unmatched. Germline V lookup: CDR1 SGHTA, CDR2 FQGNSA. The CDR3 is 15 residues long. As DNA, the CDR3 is TGTGCCAGCAGGTTGACAGGGGAAGTCACCGGGGAGCTGTTTTTT. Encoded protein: CASRLTGEVTGELFF.

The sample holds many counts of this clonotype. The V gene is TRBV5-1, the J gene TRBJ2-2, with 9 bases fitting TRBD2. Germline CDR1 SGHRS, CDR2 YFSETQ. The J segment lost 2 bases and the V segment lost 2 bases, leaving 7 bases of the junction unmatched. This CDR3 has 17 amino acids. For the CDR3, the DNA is TGCGCCAGCAGCTTTCCGCGGGAGGGCCTAAACACCGGGGAGCTGTTTTTT. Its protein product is CASSFPREGLNTGELFF.

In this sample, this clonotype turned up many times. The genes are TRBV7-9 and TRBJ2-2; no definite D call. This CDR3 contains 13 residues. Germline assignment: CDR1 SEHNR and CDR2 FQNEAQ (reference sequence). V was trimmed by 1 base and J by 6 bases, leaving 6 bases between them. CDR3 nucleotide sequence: TGTGCCAGCAGCTTAGTAGACTCCGGGGAGCTGTTTTTT. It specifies CASSLVDSGELFF. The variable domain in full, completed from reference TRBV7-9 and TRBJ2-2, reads DTGVSQNPRHKITKRGQNVTFRCDPISEHNRLYWYRQTLGQGPEFLTYFQNEAQLEKSRLLSDRFSAERPKGSFSTLEIQRTEQGDSAMYLCASSLVDSGELFFGEGSRLTVL.

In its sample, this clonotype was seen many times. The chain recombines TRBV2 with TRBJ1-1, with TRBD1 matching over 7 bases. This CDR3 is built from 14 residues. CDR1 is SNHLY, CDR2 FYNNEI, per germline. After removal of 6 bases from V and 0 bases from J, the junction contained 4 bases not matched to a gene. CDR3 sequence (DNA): TGTGCCAGCAGCCTGGACAGGTTGAACACTGAAGCTTTCTTT. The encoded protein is CASSLDRLNTEAFF.

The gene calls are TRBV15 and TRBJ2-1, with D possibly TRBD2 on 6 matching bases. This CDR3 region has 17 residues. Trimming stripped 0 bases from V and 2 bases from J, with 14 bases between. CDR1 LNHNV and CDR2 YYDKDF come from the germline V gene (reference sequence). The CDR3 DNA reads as TGTGCCACCAGCAGAGAGAGTAGCGGACATGCCTACAATGAGCAGTTCTTC. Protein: CATSRESSGHAYNEQFF.

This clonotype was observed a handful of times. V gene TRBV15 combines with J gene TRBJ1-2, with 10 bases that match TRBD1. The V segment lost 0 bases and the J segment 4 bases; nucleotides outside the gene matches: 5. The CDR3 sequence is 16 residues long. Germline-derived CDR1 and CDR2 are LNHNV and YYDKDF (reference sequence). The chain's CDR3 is CATSRDLTGGLYGYTF. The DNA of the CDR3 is TGTGCCACCAGCAGAGATTTGACAGGGGGCCTCTATGGCTACACCTTC.

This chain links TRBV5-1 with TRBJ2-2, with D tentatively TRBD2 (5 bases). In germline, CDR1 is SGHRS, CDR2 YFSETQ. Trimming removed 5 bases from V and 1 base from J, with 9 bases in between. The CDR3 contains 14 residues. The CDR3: CASRVSVNTGELFF. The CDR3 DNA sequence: TGCGCCAGCAGAGTTAGCGTGAACACCGGGGAGCTGTTTTTT.

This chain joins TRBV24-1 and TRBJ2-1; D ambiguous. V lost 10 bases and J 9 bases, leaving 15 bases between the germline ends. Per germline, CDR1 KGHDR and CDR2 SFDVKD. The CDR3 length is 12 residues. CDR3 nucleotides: TGTGCCACTCGTGATTCGGAGAGTGAGCAGTTCTTC. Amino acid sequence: CATRDSESEQFF.

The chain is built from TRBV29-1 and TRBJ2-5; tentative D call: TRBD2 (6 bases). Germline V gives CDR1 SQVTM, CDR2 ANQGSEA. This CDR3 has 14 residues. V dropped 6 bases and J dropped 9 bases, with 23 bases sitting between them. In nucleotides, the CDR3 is TGCAGCGTCGACATACTAGAAACTTGGGAGGCCCAGTACTTC. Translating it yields CSVDILETWEAQYF.

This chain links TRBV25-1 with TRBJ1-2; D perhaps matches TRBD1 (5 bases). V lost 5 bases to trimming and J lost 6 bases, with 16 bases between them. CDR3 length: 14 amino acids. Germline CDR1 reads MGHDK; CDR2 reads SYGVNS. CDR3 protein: CASSLLYGADGYTF. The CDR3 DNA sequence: TGTGCCAGCAGTTTATTATACGGGGCCGATGGCTACACCTTC.

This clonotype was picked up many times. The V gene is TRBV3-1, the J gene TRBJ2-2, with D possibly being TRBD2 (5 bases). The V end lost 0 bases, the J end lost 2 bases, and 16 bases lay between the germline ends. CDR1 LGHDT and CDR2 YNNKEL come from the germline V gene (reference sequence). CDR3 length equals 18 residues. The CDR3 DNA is TGTGCCAGCAGCCAAGATTCTAGGCTAGCCCTTAACACCGGGGAGCTGTTTTTT. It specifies CASSQDSRLALNTGELFF. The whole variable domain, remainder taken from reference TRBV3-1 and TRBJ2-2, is DTAVSQTPKYLVTQMGNDKSIKCEQNLGHDTMYWYKQDSKKFLKIMFSYNNKELIINETVPNRFSPKSPDKAHLNLHINSLELGDSAVYFCASSQDSRLALNTGELFFGEGSRLTVL.

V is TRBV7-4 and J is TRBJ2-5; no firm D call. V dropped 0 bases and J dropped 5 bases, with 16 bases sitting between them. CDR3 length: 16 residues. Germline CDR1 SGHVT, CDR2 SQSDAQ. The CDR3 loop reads CASSLASPSPYETQYF. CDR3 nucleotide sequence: TGTGCCAGCAGCTTAGCGAGCCCCTCCCCCTATGAGACCCAGTACTTC.

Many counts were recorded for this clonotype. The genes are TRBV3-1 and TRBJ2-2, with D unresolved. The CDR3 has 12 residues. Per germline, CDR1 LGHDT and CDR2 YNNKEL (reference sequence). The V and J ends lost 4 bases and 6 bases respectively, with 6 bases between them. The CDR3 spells CASSPLPGELFF. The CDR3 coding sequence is TGTGCCAGCAGCCCCTTGCCCGGGGAGCTGTTTTTT.

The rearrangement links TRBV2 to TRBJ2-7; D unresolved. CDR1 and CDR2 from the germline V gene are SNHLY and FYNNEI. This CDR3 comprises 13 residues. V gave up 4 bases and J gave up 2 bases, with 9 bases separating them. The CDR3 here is CASSVGLPYEQYV. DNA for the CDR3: TGTGCCAGCAGTGTAGGGCTTCCCTACGAGCAGTACGTC.

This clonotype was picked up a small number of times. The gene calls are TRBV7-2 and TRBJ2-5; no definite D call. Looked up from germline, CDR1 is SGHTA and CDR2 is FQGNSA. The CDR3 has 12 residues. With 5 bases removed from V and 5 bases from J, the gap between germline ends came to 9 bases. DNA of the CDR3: TGTGCCAGCAGCCAAGATTTGGAGACCCAGTACTTC. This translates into CASSQDLETQYF.

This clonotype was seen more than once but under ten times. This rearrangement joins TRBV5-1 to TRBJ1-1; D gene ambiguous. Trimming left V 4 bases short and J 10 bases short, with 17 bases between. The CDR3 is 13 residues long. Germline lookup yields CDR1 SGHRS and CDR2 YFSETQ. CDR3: CASSQRRGYGAFF. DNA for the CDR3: TGCGCCAGCAGCCAGAGACGGGGTTATGGAGCTTTCTTT.

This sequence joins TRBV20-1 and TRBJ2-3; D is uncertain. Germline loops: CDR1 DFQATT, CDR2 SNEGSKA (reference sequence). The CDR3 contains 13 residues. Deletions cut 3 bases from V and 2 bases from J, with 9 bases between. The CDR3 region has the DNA TGCAGTGCTAGGGTAGCAATCACAGATACGCAGTATTTT. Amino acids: CSARVAITDTQYF.

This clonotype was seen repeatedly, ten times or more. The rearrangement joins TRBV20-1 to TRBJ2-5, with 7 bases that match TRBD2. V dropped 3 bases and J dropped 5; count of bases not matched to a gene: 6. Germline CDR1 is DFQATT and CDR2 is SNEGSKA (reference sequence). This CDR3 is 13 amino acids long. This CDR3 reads CSASLGRAETQYF. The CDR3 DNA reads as TGCAGTGCTAGTCTGGGGAGGGCGGAGACCCAGTACTTC.

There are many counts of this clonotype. The CDR3 spells CASSYSTSGGTEAFF. The CDR3 DNA reads as TGTGCCAGCAGTTACTCCACCTCAGGGGGCACTGAAGCTTTCTTT. The genes are TRBV6-5 and TRBJ1-1; 7 bases line up with TRBD1. Germline CDR1 is MNHEY and CDR2 is SVGAGI. V trimming: 0 bases; J trimming: 4 bases; junction bases outside the gene matches: 5. CDR3 length equals 15 residues.